This TCR beta chain emerged from a study of cytomegalovirus exposure and HLA in healthy donors. Amplification used 60 Vbeta primers and 13 Jbeta primers. The table came from immunoSEQ multiplex PCR; TCRdb's copy has only in-frame clones and leaves some out. The sample includes about 96,000 clones, roughly 74% of them seen just once. CDR3 length equals 17 residues. V lost 5 bases, J lost 0 bases, and 8 bases stayed unmatched. Germline V gene lookup returns CDR1 SGHTA and CDR2 FQGNSA. The sequence was collected from a female donor in good health and CMV-seropositive. The chain links TRBV7-2 to TRBJ1-3, with TRBD1 identical over 9 bases. Sequences were obtained from PBMCs. CDR3 DNA sequence: TGTGCCAGCAGCCAACAACAGGGGGCCCTCTCTGGAAACACCATATATTTT. Residues: CASSQQQGALSGNTIYF. Full variable domain (remainder filled in from reference TRBV7-2 and TRBJ1-3): GAGVSQSPSNKVTEKGKDVELRCDPISGHTALYWYRQSLGQGLEFLIYFQGNSAPDKSGLPSDRFSAERTGGSVSTLTIQRTQQEDSAVYLCASSQQQGALSGNTIYFGEGSWLTVV.